A single TCR beta chain is shown here with its context. No antigen is known for it. The CDR3 runs to 14 residues. The germline gives CDR1 SGHRS, CDR2 YFSETQ. The ends were cut back, 3 bases at V and 0 bases at J, with 9 bases in the middle. Deep-level assay runs were performed. In the authors' workflow: Filtering differed, since immunoSEQ gave only junction sequences and no quality scores. Here immunoSEQ multiplex PCR was the method, and the copy in TCRdb shows in-frame clones only, minus some. V and J calls and clone size are given by that table; D and trimming were obtained from the DNA. This table has roughly 2.5 million clones, approximately 92% appearing once. The data belong to a study of shared clonotypes between healthy human individuals. Whole-study results and caveats: Clonotype sharing across several donors was observed for around 4.5% of naive CD4 clonotypes. Sequencing of the sorted subsets was shown by rarefaction to be incomplete despite large depth.

Sequences were obtained from naive CD4+ T cells sorted from blood. Regarding subset: CD45RA+ positively selected. The chain is built from TRBV5-1 and TRBJ2-5; D ambiguous. This clonotype originated in a young man in good health. For the CDR3, the DNA is TGCGCCAGCAGCTGGTCGCTCAACCAAGAGACCCAGTACTTC. As protein: CASSWSLNQETQYF.